The clone carrying this T cell receptor (beta chain) was seen only a few times. Its antigen is not known. Time point given: newly diagnosed GD, antithyroid drugs for less than 3 months. The TCR library was made from RNA that had been extracted from PBMCs in TRIzol. This record comes from a study of regulatory T cells in long-lasting Graves disease. As for the study in general: Newly diagnosed Graves' patients had under 3 months of antithyroid drugs. The study, taken as a whole, reports: There was favoring of TRBV28, TRBJ1-2 and TRBJ2-5 in persistent disease.

Germline assignment: CDR1 SEHNR and CDR2 FQNEAQ (reference sequence). Trimming stripped 3 bases from V and 8 bases from J, with 14 bases between. The CDR3 runs to 14 residues. Through Arm-PCR of CDR3 regions and iRepertoire HTBI primers, TCR beta libraries were built. Each CDR3 protein is one row after TCRdb ran MiXCR on the multiplex PCR reads. The table lists about 420,000 distinct CDR3 sequences, around 17% of them singletons. In addition, the sample was reused for a study of T cells in Graves' hyperthyroidism and ophthalmopathy.

The V call is TRBV7-9, the J call TRBJ2-1; maybe TRBD1 (6 bases). Specimen: peripheral blood mononuclear cells (PBMCs), collected at new diagnosis, from a patient treated with antithyroid drugs. The clonotype originates from a woman between 18 and 29 years old with Graves disease. The CDR3: CASSFEDRYDEQFF. The DNA for the CDR3 is TGTGCCAGCAGCTTTGAAGACAGGTACGATGAGCAGTTCTTC.